Listed here are 26 T cell receptor beta chains from one sample, sequenced in a study of blood T cell repertoires in COVID-19. Measured with immunoSEQ multiplex PCR; TCRdb has only the in-frame clones, and not every one. The sample holds fewer than 350,000 clones; 80% to 90% are singletons and the top ten take approximately 4.4%. The sample taken for sequencing was PBMCs or T cells enriched from blood (not recorded which). All receptors derive from a woman aged 40 to 55 with acute COVID-19.

The rearrangement uses TRBV15 and TRBJ2-1; 11 bases are a match to TRBD2. The CDR3 has 16 residues. Germline V gene data show CDR1 as LNHNV and CDR2 as YYDKDF (reference sequence). V dropped 2 bases and J dropped 4; count of bases not matched to a gene: 4. The CDR3 region is CATSRKLAGVYNEQFF. CDR3 DNA sequence: TGTGCCACCAGCAGAAAACTAGCGGGGGTATACAATGAGCAGTTCTTC.

The chain employs TRBV19 and TRBJ2-3, with D perhaps matching TRBD1 (6 bases). V was trimmed by 7 bases and J by 1 base, leaving 18 bases between them. This CDR3 spans 16 amino acids. The germline CDR1 and CDR2 sequences are LNHDA and SQIVND (reference sequence). The CDR3 spells CASTPTTGSRTDTQYF. CDR3 nucleotides: TGTGCCAGTACACCAACCACAGGGTCTCGCACAGATACGCAGTATTTT.

The J gene is TRBJ2-2, the V gene TRBV27; TRBD2 aligns across 8 bases. CDR1 is MNHEY and CDR2 is SMNVEV in the germline V gene (reference sequence). The CDR3 runs to 17 residues. The junction had 7 bases not matched to a gene; V was cut back by 2 bases and J by 2 bases. In DNA, the CDR3 is TGTGCCAGCAGTTTAACGGGAGGGCTTGTTAACACCGGGGAGCTGTTTTTT. Translated: CASSLTGGLVNTGELFF.

The chain joins TRBV19 to TRBJ1-6; D is perhaps TRBD1 (5 bases). Germline V gene lookup returns CDR1 LNHDA and CDR2 SQIVND (reference sequence). Trimming left V 7 bases short and J 6 bases short, with 10 bases between. The CDR3 contains 13 residues. CDR3 sequence (DNA): TGTGCCAGTAAAGGGCAGGGTAATTCACCCCTCCACTTT. Its protein product is CASKGQGNSPLHF.

This clone showed up just a few times. The rearrangement links TRBV7-2 to TRBJ2-1, with D perhaps TRBD1 (6 bases). Trimming cost V 1 base and J 7 bases, with 17 bases left between them. Germline V gene data show CDR1 as SGHTA and CDR2 as FQGNSA. The CDR3 runs 16 residues. CDR3 loop: CASSLGSWGPRNEQFF. The CDR3 DNA follows: TGTGCCAGCAGCTTAGGATCTTGGGGGCCCCGGAATGAGCAGTTCTTC.

The rearrangement uses TRBV27 and TRBJ2-7; TRBD2 aligns across 7 bases. V shed 4 bases and J 2 bases; nucleotides not matched to a gene: 8. The germline CDR1 and CDR2 sequences are MNHEY and SMNVEV (reference sequence). The CDR3 has 15 residues. CDR3 bases: TGTGCCAGCAGTTCCTATGGACTAGTTCCCTACGAGCAGTACTTC. This gives the protein CASSSYGLVPYEQYF.

Regarding this clone: An end of the junction does not agree with germline; a read error may underlie this. CDR3 region: CASTYKSGGVSTYEQYF. The CDR3 nucleotides read TGTGCCAGCACTTACAAGAGCGGGGGGGTTTCAACCTACGAGCAGTACTTC. The chain combines TRBV6-2 or TRBV6-3 with TRBJ2-7; 10 bases agree with TRBD2. In germline, CDR1 is MNHEY, CDR2 SVGEGT. This CDR3 has 17 residues.

CDR3 region: CASSEGGYYTGELFF. The CDR3 bases are TGTGCCAGCAGTGAAGGAGGCTACTACACCGGGGAGCTGTTTTTT. This sequence joins TRBV6-1 and TRBJ2-2, with D unclear. The V gene's germline CDR1 is MNHNS and CDR2 SASEGT. V was cut by 1 base and J by 3 bases, with 9 bases left in between. The CDR3 covers 15 residues.

The genes are TRBV18 and TRBJ2-5; D remains unclear. The CDR3 is 13 amino acids. The V end was cut by 2 bases, the J end by 7 bases, with 11 bases between. CDR1 KGHSH and CDR2 LQKENI come from the germline V gene. Here the CDR3 DNA reads TGTGCCAGCTCACCAGTGCCCGTCGGGACCCAGTACTTC. This sequence encodes CASSPVPVGTQYF.

V is TRBV28 and J is TRBJ2-5; 9 bases align to TRBD2. Germline CDR1 is MDHEN and CDR2 is SYDVKM. The CDR3 is made up of 13 amino acids. The trim removed 11 bases at V and 5 bases at J, leaving 9 bases unmatched. DNA of the CDR3: TGTGCCTCCTGCGGGAGGGCGCTTGAGACCCAGTACTTC. Its protein product is CASCGRALETQYF.

The V call is TRBV9, the J call TRBJ2-3; D possibly corresponds to TRBD2 (6 bases). This CDR3 is built from 14 residues. CDR1 is SGDLS and CDR2 is YYNGEE in the germline V gene. V was clipped by 5 bases and J by 3 bases, with 13 bases between them. CDR3 in DNA: TGTGCCAGCAGGGGAGGTGAAGGAACAGATACGCAGTATTTT. It encodes CASRGGEGTDTQYF.

The rearrangement uses TRBV7-9 and TRBJ2-3; 7 bases are a match to TRBD2. The CDR3 contains 15 residues. Germline-derived CDR1 and CDR2 are SEHNR and FQNEAQ (reference sequence). V shed 5 bases and J 1 base; nucleotides not matched to a gene: 6. The CDR3 DNA sequence: TGTGCCAGCAGCCCGGGAGGTAGTGGCACAGATACGCAGTATTTT. It is translated as CASSPGGSGTDTQYF.

The chain links TRBV27 to TRBJ2-7; D not resolved. Trimming stripped 2 bases from V and 3 bases from J, with 11 bases between. This CDR3 contains 14 residues. Germline CDR1 is MNHEY and CDR2 is SMNVEV (reference sequence). The CDR3 DNA is TGTGCCAGCAGTTTAAAGCCGGTAAACTACGAGCAGTACTTC. It translates to CASSLKPVNYEQYF.

The CDR3 sequence is CASSTPTGEDYGYTF. The CDR3 region has the DNA TGTGCCAGCAGCACCCCGACAGGGGAGGACTATGGCTACACCTTC. This rearrangement joins TRBV7-6 to TRBJ1-2; 8 bases map to TRBD1. Looked up from germline, CDR1 is SGHVS and CDR2 is FNYEAQ. This CDR3 contains 15 residues. The trim removed 5 bases at V and 3 bases at J, leaving 8 bases unmatched.

This clone was recorded only once. This rearrangement joins TRBV7-2 to TRBJ1-1; weak D call: TRBD1 (6 bases). The CDR3 sequence is 15 residues long. Germline loops: CDR1 SGHTA, CDR2 FQGNSA. V was clipped by 1 base and J by 0 bases, with 9 bases between them. The CDR3 is CASSLEDRLNTEAFF. DNA of the CDR3: TGTGCCAGCAGCTTAGAAGACAGGTTGAACACTGAAGCTTTCTTT.

The chain recombines TRBV9 with TRBJ1-1, with TRBD1 matching 8 bases. Per germline, CDR1 SGDLS and CDR2 YYNGEE. V shed 4 bases and J 4 bases; nucleotides not matched to a gene: 6. The CDR3 sequence is 14 residues long. The CDR3 loop is CASSRSGGRTEAFF. The CDR3 nucleotides read TGTGCCAGCAGCAGGTCAGGGGGCCGCACTGAAGCTTTCTTT.

The rearrangement joins TRBV14 to TRBJ1-4; no definite D call. Germline CDR1 reads SGHDN; CDR2 reads FVKESK. V lost 5 bases and J lost 2, with 9 bases in between. CDR3 length: 14 amino acids. The CDR3 DNA reads TGTGCCAGCAGCGGAGGGTGGACTAATGAAAAACTGTTTTTT. It codes for CASSGGWTNEKLFF.

The rearrangement joins TRBV27 to TRBJ2-2; D ambiguous. Germline lookup yields CDR1 MNHEY and CDR2 SMNVEV (reference sequence). The CDR3 runs 16 residues. V dropped 0 bases and J dropped 0 bases, with 8 bases sitting between them. CDR3 sequence (DNA): TGTGCCAGCAGTTTATCTCCCCTACCGAACACCGGGGAGCTGTTTTTT. Translation: CASSLSPLPNTGELFF.

This rearrangement joins TRBV6-6 to TRBJ1-1; D call uncertain. Germline V gene lookup returns CDR1 MNHNY and CDR2 SVGAGI (reference sequence). CDR3 length: 13 residues. V was trimmed by 8 bases and J by 0 bases, leaving 10 bases between them. DNA of the CDR3: TGTGCCAGCTTGAGGGCGGTGAACACTGAAGCTTTCTTT. This codes for CASLRAVNTEAFF.

The chain employs TRBV4-2 and TRBJ2-1; TRBD2 agrees at 9 bases. CDR1 is LGHNA, CDR2 YNFKEQ, per germline. Trimming at V came to 4 bases and at J to 2 bases, leaving 9 bases not matched to a gene. CDR3 length equals 17 residues. The CDR3 nucleotides are TGTGCCAGCAGCCTAGGCTTAGCGGGAGAAACCTACAATGAGCAGTTCTTC. This encodes CASSLGLAGETYNEQFF.

The rearrangement links TRBV4-2 to TRBJ2-2; TRBD2 matches 7 bases. The germline gives CDR1 LGHNA, CDR2 YNFKEQ. This CDR3 is built from 16 residues. Trimming took 1 base from V and 0 from J; bases not matched to a gene: 2. CDR3 amino acids: CASSQATSANTGELFF. In nucleotides, the CDR3 is TGTGCCAGCAGCCAAGCCACTAGCGCGAACACCGGGGAGCTGTTTTTT.

The chain couples TRBV5-1 to TRBJ2-3; 9 bases align to TRBD2. J gave up 2 bases and V 3 bases, and 7 bases lay outside the gene matches. The germline gives CDR1 SGHRS, CDR2 YFSETQ. The CDR3 totals 16 residues. The CDR3: CASSSVASGVTDTQYF. The CDR3, as DNA: TGCGCCAGCAGCTCGGTGGCTAGCGGGGTCACAGATACGCAGTATTTT.

The J gene is TRBJ2-7, the V gene TRBV5-1; TRBD1 agrees at 9 bases. The trim removed 3 bases at V and 7 bases at J, leaving 2 bases unmatched. CDR3 size: 12 residues. CDR1 and CDR2 (germline): SGHRS, YFSETQ. CDR3 region: CASSYDRGEQYF. CDR3 DNA sequence: TGCGCCAGCAGCTATGACAGGGGGGAGCAGTACTTC.

The rearrangement joins TRBV9 to TRBJ1-2; D might be TRBD1 (5 bases). V was pared by 0 bases and J by 4 bases, with 13 bases between. Looked up from germline, CDR1 is SGDLS and CDR2 is YYNGEE. The CDR3 loop spans 15 amino acids. This CDR3 reads CASSVAEGSAYGYTF. CDR3 coding DNA: TGTGCCAGCAGCGTAGCGGAGGGGTCAGCCTATGGCTACACCTTC.

The chain carries TRBV7-8 and TRBJ1-2; 7 bases are shared with TRBD1. The CDR3 totals 15 residues. V shed 6 bases and J 2 bases; nucleotides not matched to a gene: 9. In germline, CDR1 is SGHVS, CDR2 FQNEAQ. DNA for the CDR3: TGTGCCAGCAGTTCACCCCGGGACAGCAACTATGGCTACACCTTC. Its protein is CASSSPRDSNYGYTF.

This clone has more than one count but fewer than ten. This chain connects TRBV18 to TRBJ1-1, with 8 bases matching TRBD1. The germline V gene encodes CDR1 KGHSH and CDR2 LQKENI. The V gene end was trimmed by 4 bases and the J gene end by 3 bases; junction bases not matched to a gene: 4. The CDR3 sequence is 14 residues long. The CDR3 DNA follows: TGTGCCAGCTCACAAAAACAGGGGGACACTGAAGCTTTCTTT. Encoded protein: CASSQKQGDTEAFF.